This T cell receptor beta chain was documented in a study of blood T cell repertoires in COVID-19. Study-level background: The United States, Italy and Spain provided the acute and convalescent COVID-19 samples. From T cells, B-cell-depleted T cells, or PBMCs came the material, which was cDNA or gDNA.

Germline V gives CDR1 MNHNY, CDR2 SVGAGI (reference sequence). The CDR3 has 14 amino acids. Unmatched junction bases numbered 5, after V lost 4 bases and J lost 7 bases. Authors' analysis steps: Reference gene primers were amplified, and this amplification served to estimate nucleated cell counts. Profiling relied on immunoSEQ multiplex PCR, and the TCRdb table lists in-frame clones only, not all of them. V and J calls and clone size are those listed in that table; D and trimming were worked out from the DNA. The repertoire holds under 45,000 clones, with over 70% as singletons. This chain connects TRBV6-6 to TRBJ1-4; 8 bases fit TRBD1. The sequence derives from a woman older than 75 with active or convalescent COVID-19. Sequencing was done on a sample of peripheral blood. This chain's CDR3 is CASSSGTGGEKLFF. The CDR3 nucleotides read TGTGCCAGCAGTTCCGGGACAGGCGGTGAAAAACTGTTTTTT.